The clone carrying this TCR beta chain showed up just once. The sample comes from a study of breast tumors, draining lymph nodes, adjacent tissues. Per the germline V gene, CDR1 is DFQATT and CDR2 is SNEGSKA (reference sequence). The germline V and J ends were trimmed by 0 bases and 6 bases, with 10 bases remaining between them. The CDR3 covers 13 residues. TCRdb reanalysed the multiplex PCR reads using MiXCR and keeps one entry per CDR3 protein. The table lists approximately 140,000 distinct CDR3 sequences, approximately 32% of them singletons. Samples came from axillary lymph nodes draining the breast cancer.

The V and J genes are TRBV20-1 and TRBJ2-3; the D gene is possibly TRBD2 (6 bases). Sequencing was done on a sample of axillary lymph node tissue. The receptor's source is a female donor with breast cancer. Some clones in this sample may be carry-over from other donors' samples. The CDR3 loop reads CSARDGSLDTQYF. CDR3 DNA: TGCAGTGCTAGAGACGGGAGTTTGGATACGCAGTATTTT.